This paragraph reports one T cell receptor (beta chain). It has no known antigen specificity. No quality values exist for individual bases; no much larger clone is one base distant. The entry originates in a study of early T cells in non-severe SARS-CoV-2 infection (dated by TCRdb to about 2021). Broadly, across the study: Because TCR sequencing was done on bulk RNA from unsorted whole blood, the alpha and beta chains could not be paired.

A case-control design nested within a healthcare worker cohort in London, UK, was used, with weekly nasopharyngeal swab PCR tests and blood sampling performed. Healthcare workers were enrolled in the week of the UK lockdown, from 23 to 31 March 2020, and were followed every week for up to roughly 15 weeks. Broad study findings and their caveats: VDJdb matching was skewed toward anti-spike CD8 responses, so virus-specific expansions were likely underestimated and private and CD4 specificities were missed.

The method was 5' RACE. The instrument given in TCRdb is NextSeq 500. In the TCR library protocol, unique molecular identifiers were attached to individual cDNA molecules to correct for PCR bias and sequencing error. Both TCR alpha and beta chains were sequenced, and tight co-correlation was observed between alpha and beta sequence abundances in each sample. Turning to the authors' computational methods: Decombinator V4 was used to annotate TCR sequences for V gene, J gene and CDR3. TCRs were defined as expanded if a significant change between any two time points was detected under a Poisson model with p below 0.0001. TCR abundances were normalised to the total number of TCRs sequenced per sample and were expressed as counts per million. TRAV1-2 paired with TRAJ12, TRAJ20 or TRAJ33 defined MAIT TCRs, while TRAV10 paired with TRAJ18 defined iNKT TCRs. VDJdb, accessed 1 November 2021, was searched for CMV, EBV and SARS-CoV-2 annotated TCRs, excluding TCRs annotated for multiple antigens. TCRdb's own reprocessing of the public reads used fastp at Q25 and MiXCR and kept productive beta chains. Rows are unified per CDR3 protein, each entry keeping the most common DNA and genes. The V and J calls reflect TCRdb's pipeline rather than the authors' work. In all, the sample holds under 60,000 distinct CDR3 sequences, and about 12% of those were seen once. The top ten hold 10% of the sample.

CDR1 and CDR2 are read off the germline V gene as MNHEY and SVGAGI. Including cysteine and phenylalanine, the CDR3 has 15 amino acids. Here the CDR3 DNA is all that survives: 45 bases in frame from base 1. The junction shows trimming of 6 bases on V and 6 bases on J, and the gene matches do not reach 7 bases of it. This TCR was recovered from an adult who was a healthcare worker with PCR-confirmed SARS-CoV-2 infection or an uninfected control (not recorded which). The chain employs TRBV6-5 and TRBJ2-3; 12 nucleotides in the junction match TRBD2. Specimen: whole blood. CDR3 sequence: CASRHTSGGSDTQYF. The DNA sequence follows: TGTGCCAGCAGACATACTAGCGGGGGGTCCGATACGCAGTATTTT.